This entry describes one T cell receptor beta chain. This receptor's antigen is unknown. The library relied on 5' RACE. Each TCR library was prepared from around 3,400 ng of total RNA. cDNA was synthesized with SMARTScribe reverse transcriptase in eight separate reactions per sample. Unique molecular identifiers containing a 6-nucleotide sample barcode were introduced through template switching during cDNA synthesis. Two nested PCRs of 16 and 9 cycles amplified the TCRalpha and TCRbeta cDNA, and bead purification followed each PCR. Before amplification, cDNA was treated with uracil DNA-glycosylase and purified using the QIAquick PCR purification kit. In the second PCR, Illumina TruSeq-compatible adapters and sample-specific barcodes were added. TapeStation and Qubit were used to check library quality and concentration, and roughly 5.5 ng of each library was pooled. Pooled libraries were sequenced on an Illumina HiSeq2500 single-index Rapid Run with 2 x 100 bp reads and custom sequencing primers. The study's processing was this. MiGEC version 1.2.6 was used for UMI-based consensus assembly, which corrected PCR and sequencing errors. MiXCR version 2.1.1 handled V(D)J alignment, clonotype assembly and CDR3 extraction. Normalisation of gene usage, clonotype sharing and MAIT/NKT TCR abundance was achieved by analysing the top 1000, 10 000 and 20 000 clonotypes per sample. After downsampling to 27 000 UMIs, diversity was calculated as the inverse Simpson index using the vegan R package. Paired Mann-Whitney U tests were applied to discordant twin pairs, with Benjamini-Hochberg correction for multiple testing. Each entry corresponds to one CDR3 protein sequence from reads that TCRdb reprocessed, and DNA is not given. TCRdb, not the authors, supplied the V and J calls. This sample's table lists about 450,000 distinct CDR3 sequences. The ten largest clones take up 2% to 3% of the sample.

The sample belongs to a study of monozygotic twins with inflammatory bowel disease (dated by TCRdb to the late 2010s). About the full investigation: The full study comprised some 30 monozygotic twin pairs: nine German pairs (four IBD-concordant, five IBD-discordant) and 19 IBD-discordant Danish pairs. Each individual had, on average, about 151 000 unique TCRalpha sequences and 181 000 unique TCRbeta sequences available for analysis. Within discordant pairs, disease-associated traits were sought mainly by comparing IBD patients with their genetically identical healthy co-twins. Points the paper makes about the study in general: Compared with healthy twins, IBD patients shared fewer clonotypes with other individuals, and the difference was most pronounced in patients with signs of disease activity. Measured by the inverse Simpson index, TCRbeta repertoire diversity was lower in IBD patients than in their healthy co-twins. Distinction between different T cell subtypes could not be achieved in the analysis. No single strong signal or clonotype linked to IBD turned up in the results, so the idea that one exists was not supported. Repertoire similarity did not differ between concordant and discordant twins, possibly due to limited statistical power. Because patients were on differing immunosuppressive treatments, the repertoires may have picked up extra background noise and inter-individual variability.

From each donor, an approximately 2.3 ml peripheral blood sample was drawn into PAXgene tubes and stored at -80 degrees C. Without any T cell sorting, total RNA was extracted from whole blood using the PAXgene blood miRNA kit on an automated QIAcube. Peripheral blood from monozygotic twin pairs, either concordant or discordant for inflammatory bowel disease, underwent deep TCRalpha and TCRbeta repertoire profiling that used unique molecular barcoding. For every twin pair, smoking habits were documented, and each individual was categorised as a current, former or never smoker. The specimen was blood. The receptor's source is a human donor with ulcerative colitis or Crohn's disease, or a healthy co-twin of an affected twin (not recorded which).

The CDR3 protein is CASSFTAVVKTEAFF. The receptor chain draws on TRBV12-3 or TRBV12-4 and TRBJ1-1. There are 15 amino acids in the CDR3, from cysteine to phenylalanine inclusive. No DNA appears here.